The clone carrying this TCR beta chain was observed a few times. Antigen: not known. This sample is drawn from a study of blood T cells in healthy people across ages. Broader study findings: The percentage of naive T cells correlated strongly with TCR beta diversity.

PCR was performed a second time for about 7 to 11 cycles using a sample-barcoded 5' primer and a J-beta primer mix. TCRdb processed the 5' RACE reads anew with MiXCR; each CDR3 protein has one entry. The data contain some 1.8 million distinct CDR3 sequences, roughly two fifths of them singletons. CDR3 size: 15 residues. Germline CDR1 MDHEN, CDR2 SYDVKM. With 4 bases clipped from V and 10 bases from J, the junction kept 13 bases outside the gene matches. Sequencing was done on a sample of blood. The receptor was derived from a human donor in good health. This sequence joins TRBV28 and TRBJ2-4; 7 bases align to TRBD2. This CDR3 reads CASSSSGTTQGIQYF. CDR3 nucleotides: TGTGCCAGCAGTTCCTCCGGGACTACCCAAGGGATTCAGTACTTC.